The 7 T cell receptor beta chains below come from one sample, sequenced in a study of cytomegalovirus exposure and HLA in healthy donors. Profiling relied on immunoSEQ multiplex PCR, and the TCRdb table lists in-frame clones only, not all of them. The sample lists over 150,000 clones, about 86% occurring once. Sequencing used PBMCs. Every receptor here comes from a human donor in good health.

The chain carries TRBV30 and TRBJ1-1; D unresolved. Germline lookup yields CDR1 GTSNPN and CDR2 SVGIG (reference sequence). This CDR3 comprises 13 residues. V was trimmed by 4 bases and J by 4 bases, leaving 13 bases between them. Here the CDR3 DNA reads TGTGCCTGGAAGGAGTTTATGAGCACTGAAGCTTTCTTT. Translating it yields CAWKEFMSTEAFF.

This sequence joins TRBV28 and TRBJ1-3; 7 bases are a match to TRBD1. The J segment lost 3 bases and the V segment lost 10 bases, leaving 9 bases of the junction unmatched. Germline loops: CDR1 MDHEN, CDR2 SYDVKM. The CDR3 length is 14 residues. The CDR3 nucleotides are TGTGCCACCGCGACAGGGACCATTGGAAACACCATATATTTT. It translates to CATATGTIGNTIYF.

The gene calls are TRBV21-1 and TRBJ2-3; TRBD1 was called by the table and not checked on the DNA. TRBV21-1 is assigned pseudogene status. The CDR3 covers 16 residues. CDR3 in DNA: TGTGCCAGCCGACACCCCCCCAGGGGGTTAGCAGATACGCAGTATTTT. Its protein is CASRHPPRGLADTQYF.

CDR3 in amino acids: CATKQLEGDEQFF. The CDR3, as DNA: TGTGCCACCAAGCAGCTCGAGGGGGATGAGCAGTTCTTC. The chain joins TRBV10-3 to TRBJ2-1; a weak D match, TRBD1 (6 bases). V was shortened by 10 bases and J by 8 bases, with 18 bases between the two germline ends. There are 13 residues in the CDR3. CDR1 and CDR2 from the germline V gene are ENHRY and SYGVKD.

The V gene is TRBV2, the J gene TRBJ1-1; D uncertain. There are 14 residues in the CDR3. Trimming removed 6 bases at V and 0 bases at J, with 11 bases between. Germline V gene sequence: CDR1 SNHLY, CDR2 FYNNEI. CDR3 sequence: CASRRKVMNTEAFF. The CDR3 coding sequence is TGTGCCAGCAGGAGGAAGGTGATGAACACTGAAGCTTTCTTT.

The chain is built from TRBV27 and TRBJ1-1; D ambiguous. The germline CDR1 and CDR2 sequences are MNHEY and SMNVEV (reference sequence). V gave up 3 bases and J gave up 1 base, with 15 bases separating them. The CDR3 covers 16 residues. CDR3 DNA sequence: TGTGCCAGCAGTTTCCACCTTTCCGAGGGGAACACTGAAGCTTTCTTT. Encoded protein: CASSFHLSEGNTEAFF.

The rearrangement uses TRBV7-3 and TRBJ2-3; D may be TRBD1 (5 bases). Per the germline V gene, CDR1 is SGHTA and CDR2 is FQGTGA. The CDR3 contains 12 residues. The V end lost 3 bases, the J end lost 6 bases, and 7 bases lay between the germline ends. The CDR3 loop reads CASSFSGDTQYF. The CDR3 coding sequence is TGTGCCAGCAGCTTTTCAGGGGATACGCAGTATTTT.